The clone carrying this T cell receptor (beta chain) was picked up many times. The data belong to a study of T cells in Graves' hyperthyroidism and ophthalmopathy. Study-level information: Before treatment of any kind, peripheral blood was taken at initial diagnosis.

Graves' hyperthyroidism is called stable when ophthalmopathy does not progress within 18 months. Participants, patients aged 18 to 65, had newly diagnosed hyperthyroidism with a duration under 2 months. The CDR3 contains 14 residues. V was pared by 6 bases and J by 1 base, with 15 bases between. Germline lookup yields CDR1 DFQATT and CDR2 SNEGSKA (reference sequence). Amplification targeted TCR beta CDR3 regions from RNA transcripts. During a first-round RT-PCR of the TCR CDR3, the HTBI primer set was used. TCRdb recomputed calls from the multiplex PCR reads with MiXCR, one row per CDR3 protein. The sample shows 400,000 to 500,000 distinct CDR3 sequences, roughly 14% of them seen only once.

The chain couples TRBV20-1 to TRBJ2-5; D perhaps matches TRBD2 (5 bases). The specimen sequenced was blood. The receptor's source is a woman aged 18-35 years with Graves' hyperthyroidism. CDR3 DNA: TGCAGTGCCAGTGGTAGGACTCTCCAAGAGACCCAGTACTTC. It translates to CSASGRTLQETQYF.